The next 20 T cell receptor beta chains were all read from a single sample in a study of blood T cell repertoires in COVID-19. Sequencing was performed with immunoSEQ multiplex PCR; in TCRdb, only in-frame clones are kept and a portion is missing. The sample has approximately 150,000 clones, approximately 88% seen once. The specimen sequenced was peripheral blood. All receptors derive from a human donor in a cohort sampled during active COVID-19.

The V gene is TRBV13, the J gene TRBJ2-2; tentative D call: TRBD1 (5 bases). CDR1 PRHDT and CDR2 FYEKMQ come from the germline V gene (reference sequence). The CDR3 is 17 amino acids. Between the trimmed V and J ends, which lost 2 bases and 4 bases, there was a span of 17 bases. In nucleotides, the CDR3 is TGTGCCAGCAGCTTAAGGGCTCTAGGGGATATCACCGGGGAGCTGTTTTTT. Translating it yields CASSLRALGDITGELFF.

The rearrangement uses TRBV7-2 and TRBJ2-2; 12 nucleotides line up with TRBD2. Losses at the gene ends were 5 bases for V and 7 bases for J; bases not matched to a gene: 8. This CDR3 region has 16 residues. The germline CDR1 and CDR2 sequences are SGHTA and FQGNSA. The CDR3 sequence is CASSRASGGAHGELFF. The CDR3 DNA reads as TGTGCCAGCAGCCGCGCTAGCGGGGGGGCACACGGGGAGCTGTTTTTT.

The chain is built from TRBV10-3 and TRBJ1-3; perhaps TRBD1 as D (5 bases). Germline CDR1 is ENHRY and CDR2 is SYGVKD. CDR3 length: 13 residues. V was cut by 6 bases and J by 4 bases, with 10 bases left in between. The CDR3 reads CAIRGAAGNTIYF. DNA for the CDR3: TGTGCCATCAGAGGGGCTGCGGGAAACACCATATATTTT.

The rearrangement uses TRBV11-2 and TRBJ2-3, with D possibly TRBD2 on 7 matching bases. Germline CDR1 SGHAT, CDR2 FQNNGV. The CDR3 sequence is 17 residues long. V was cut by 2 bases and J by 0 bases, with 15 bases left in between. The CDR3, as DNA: TGTGCCAGCAGCTTACTGGGGAGGGGGAGAAGCACAGATACGCAGTATTTT. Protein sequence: CASSLLGRGRSTDTQYF.

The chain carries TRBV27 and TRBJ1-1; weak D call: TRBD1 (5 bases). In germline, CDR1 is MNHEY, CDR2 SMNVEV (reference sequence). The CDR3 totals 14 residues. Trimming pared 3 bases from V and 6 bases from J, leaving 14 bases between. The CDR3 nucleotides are TGTGCCAGCAGTTTCCAAGGGGAGGGATCTGAAGCTTTCTTT. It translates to CASSFQGEGSEAFF.

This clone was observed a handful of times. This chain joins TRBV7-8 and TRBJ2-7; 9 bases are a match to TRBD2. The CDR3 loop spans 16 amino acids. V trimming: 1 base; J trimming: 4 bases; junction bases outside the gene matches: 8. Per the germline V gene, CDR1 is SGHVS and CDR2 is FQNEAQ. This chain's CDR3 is CASSLVGGGGAYEQYF. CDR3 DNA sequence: TGTGCCAGCAGCTTAGTAGGAGGCGGGGGGGCTTACGAGCAGTACTTC.

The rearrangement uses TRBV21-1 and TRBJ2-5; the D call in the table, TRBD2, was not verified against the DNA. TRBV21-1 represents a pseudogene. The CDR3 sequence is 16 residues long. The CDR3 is CARPGTSGGDRETQYF. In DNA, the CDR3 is TGTGCCAGACCCGGGACTAGCGGGGGAGATAGAGAGACCCAGTACTTC.

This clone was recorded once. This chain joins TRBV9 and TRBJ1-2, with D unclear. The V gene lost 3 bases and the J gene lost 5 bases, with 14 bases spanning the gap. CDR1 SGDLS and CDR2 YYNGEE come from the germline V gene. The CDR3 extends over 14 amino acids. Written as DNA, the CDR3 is TGTGCCAGCAGCGCCGATTGGACTGCTTATGGCTACACCTTC. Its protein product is CASSADWTAYGYTF.

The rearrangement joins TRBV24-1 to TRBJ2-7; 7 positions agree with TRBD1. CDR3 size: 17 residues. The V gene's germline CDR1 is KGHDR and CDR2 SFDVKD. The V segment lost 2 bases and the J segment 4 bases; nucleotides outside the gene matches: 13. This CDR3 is CATSDSNRGAKRYEQYF. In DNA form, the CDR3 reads TGTGCCACCAGTGATTCTAACAGGGGAGCTAAGAGGTACGAGCAGTACTTC.

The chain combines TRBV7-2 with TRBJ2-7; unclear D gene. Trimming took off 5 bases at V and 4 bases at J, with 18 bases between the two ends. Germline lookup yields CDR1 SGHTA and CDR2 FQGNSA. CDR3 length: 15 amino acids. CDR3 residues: CASSPRGRSLYEQYF. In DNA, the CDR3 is TGTGCCAGCAGCCCACGTGGGCGTTCCCTTTACGAGCAGTACTTC.

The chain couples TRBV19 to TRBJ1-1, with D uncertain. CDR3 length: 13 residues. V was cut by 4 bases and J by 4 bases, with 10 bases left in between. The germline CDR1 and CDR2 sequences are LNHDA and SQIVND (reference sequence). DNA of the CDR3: TGTGCCAGTAGTACAGGTTTGCTCACTGAAGCTTTCTTT. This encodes CASSTGLLTEAFF.

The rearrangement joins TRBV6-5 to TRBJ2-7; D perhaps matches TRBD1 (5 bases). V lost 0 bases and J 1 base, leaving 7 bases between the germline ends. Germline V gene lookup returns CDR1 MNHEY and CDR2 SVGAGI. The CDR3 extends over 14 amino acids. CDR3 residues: CASSYSRASYEQYF. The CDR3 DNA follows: TGTGCCAGCAGTTACTCCAGGGCATCCTACGAGCAGTACTTC.

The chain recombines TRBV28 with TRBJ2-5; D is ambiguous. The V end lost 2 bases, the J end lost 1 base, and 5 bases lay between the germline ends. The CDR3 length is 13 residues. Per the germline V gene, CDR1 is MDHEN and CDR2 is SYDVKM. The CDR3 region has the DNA TGTGCCAGCAGTTTACAGGCCCAAGAGACCCAGTACTTC. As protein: CASSLQAQETQYF.

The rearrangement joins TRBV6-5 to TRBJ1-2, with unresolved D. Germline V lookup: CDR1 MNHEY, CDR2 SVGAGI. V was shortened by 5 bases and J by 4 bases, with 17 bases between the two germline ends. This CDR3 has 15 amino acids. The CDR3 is CASSPYGLGSYGYTF. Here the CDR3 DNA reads TGTGCCAGCAGTCCCTACGGACTGGGAAGCTATGGCTACACCTTC.

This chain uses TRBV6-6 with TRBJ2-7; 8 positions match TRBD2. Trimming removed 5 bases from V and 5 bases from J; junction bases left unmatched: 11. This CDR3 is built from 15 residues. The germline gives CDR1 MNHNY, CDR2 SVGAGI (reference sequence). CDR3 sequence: CASSASGSESHEQYF. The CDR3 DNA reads TGTGCCAGCAGTGCGAGCGGGAGTGAGTCCCACGAGCAGTACTTC.

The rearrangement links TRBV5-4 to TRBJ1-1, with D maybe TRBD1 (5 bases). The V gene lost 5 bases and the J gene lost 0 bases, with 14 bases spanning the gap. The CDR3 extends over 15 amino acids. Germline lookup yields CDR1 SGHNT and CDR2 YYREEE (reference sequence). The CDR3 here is CASSLDSSMNTEAFF. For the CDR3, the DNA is TGTGCCAGCAGTTTAGACAGTTCCATGAACACTGAAGCTTTCTTT.

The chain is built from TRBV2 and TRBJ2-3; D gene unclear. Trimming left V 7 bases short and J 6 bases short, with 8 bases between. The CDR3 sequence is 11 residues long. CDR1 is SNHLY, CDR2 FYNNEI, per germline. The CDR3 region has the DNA TGTGCCAGCAATCTCTTTGATACGCAGTATTTT. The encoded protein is CASNLFDTQYF.

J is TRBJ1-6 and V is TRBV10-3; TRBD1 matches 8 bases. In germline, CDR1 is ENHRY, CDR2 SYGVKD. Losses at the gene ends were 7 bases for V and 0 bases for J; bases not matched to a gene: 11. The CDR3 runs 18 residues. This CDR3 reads CAIINGQGRASYNSPLHF. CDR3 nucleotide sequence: TGTGCCATCATCAATGGACAGGGAAGAGCCTCCTATAATTCACCCCTCCACTTT.

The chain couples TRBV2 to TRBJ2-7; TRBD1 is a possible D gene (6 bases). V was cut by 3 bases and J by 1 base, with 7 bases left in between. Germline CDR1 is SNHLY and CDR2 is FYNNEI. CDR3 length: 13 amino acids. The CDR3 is CASSEGASYEQYF. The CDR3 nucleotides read TGTGCCAGCAGTGAGGGGGCATCCTACGAGCAGTACTTC.

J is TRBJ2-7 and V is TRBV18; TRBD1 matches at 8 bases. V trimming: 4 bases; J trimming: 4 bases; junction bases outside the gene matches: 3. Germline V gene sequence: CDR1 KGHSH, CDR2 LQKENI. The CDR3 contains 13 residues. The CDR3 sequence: CASSHDRGYEQYF. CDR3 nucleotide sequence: TGTGCCAGCTCACACGACAGGGGTTACGAGCAGTACTTC.